This TCR beta chain appears in the sequencing data of a study of blood T cell repertoires in COVID-19. Study summary: COVID-19 samples, acute and convalescent, were from the United States, Italy and Spain.

Only in-frame clones appear in the TCRdb table, and some are missing; sequencing was by immunoSEQ multiplex PCR. This table has over 200,000 clones, around four fifths appearing once. Germline V gene lookup returns CDR1 LNHDA and CDR2 SQIVND (reference sequence). The junction had 6 bases not matched to a gene; V was cut back by 6 bases and J by 3 bases. The CDR3 length is 14 residues. This clone was counted a single time. This chain links TRBV19 with TRBJ2-7, with 9 bases fitting TRBD2. The source material was peripheral blood. This TCR derives from a man aged 35-49 years with active or convalescent COVID-19. The CDR3 nucleotides are TGTGCCAGTAGACCTAGCGGGGCGTACTACGAGCAGTACTTC. This codes for CASRPSGAYYEQYF. The complete variable domain, with remaining parts taken from reference TRBV19 and TRBJ2-7, reads DGGITQSPKYLFRKEGQNVTLSCEQNLNHDAMYWYRQDPGQGLRLIYYSQIVNDFQKGDIAEGYSVSREKKESFPLTVTSAQKNPTAFYLCASRPSGAYYEQYFGPGTRLTVT.